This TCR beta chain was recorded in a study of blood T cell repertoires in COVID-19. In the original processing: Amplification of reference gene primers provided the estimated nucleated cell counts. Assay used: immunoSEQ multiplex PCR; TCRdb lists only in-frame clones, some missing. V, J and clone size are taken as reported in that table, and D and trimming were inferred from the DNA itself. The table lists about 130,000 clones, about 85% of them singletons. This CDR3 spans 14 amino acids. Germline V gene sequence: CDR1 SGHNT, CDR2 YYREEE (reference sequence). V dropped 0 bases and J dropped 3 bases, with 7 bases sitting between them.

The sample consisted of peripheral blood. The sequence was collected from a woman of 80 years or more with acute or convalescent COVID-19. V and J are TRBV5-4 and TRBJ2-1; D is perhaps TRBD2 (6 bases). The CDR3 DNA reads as TGTGCCAGCAGCTTGGTCGGGGGCTACAATGAGCAGTTCTTC. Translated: CASSLVGGYNEQFF.